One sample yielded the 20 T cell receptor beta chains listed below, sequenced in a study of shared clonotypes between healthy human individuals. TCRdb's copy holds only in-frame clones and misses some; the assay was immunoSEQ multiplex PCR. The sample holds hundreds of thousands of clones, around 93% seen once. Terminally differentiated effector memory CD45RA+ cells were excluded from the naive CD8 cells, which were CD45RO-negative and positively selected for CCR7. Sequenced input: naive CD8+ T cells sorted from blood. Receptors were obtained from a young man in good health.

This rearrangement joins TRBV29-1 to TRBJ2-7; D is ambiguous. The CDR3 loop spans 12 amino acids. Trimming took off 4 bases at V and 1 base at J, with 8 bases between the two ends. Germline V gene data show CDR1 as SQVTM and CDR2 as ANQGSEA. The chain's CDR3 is CSVVGASYEQYF. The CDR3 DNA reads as TGCAGCGTTGTCGGTGCGTCCTACGAGCAGTACTTC.

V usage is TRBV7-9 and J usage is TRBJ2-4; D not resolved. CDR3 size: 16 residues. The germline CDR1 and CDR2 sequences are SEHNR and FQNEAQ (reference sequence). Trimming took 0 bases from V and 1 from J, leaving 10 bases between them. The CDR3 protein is CASSLAVGRAKNIQYF. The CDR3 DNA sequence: TGTGCCAGCAGCTTAGCGGTAGGGCGGGCCAAAAACATTCAGTACTTC. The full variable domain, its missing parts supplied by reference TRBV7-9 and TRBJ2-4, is DTGVSQNPRHKITKRGQNVTFRCDPISEHNRLYWYRQTLGQGPEFLTYFQNEAQLEKSRLLSDRFSAERPKGSFSTLEIQRTEQGDSAMYLCASSLAVGRAKNIQYFGAGTRLSVL.

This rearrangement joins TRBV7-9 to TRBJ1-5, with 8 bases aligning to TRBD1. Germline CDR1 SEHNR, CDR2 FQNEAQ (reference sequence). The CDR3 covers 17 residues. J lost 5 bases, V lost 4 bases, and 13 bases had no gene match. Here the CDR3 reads CASSYSPTGTGDQPQHF. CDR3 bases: TGTGCCAGCAGCTATTCCCCCACCGGGACAGGAGATCAGCCCCAGCATTTT. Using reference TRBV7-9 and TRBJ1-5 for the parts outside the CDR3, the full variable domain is DTGVSQNPRHKITKRGQNVTFRCDPISEHNRLYWYRQTLGQGPEFLTYFQNEAQLEKSRLLSDRFSAERPKGSFSTLEIQRTEQGDSAMYLCASSYSPTGTGDQPQHFGDGTRLSIL.

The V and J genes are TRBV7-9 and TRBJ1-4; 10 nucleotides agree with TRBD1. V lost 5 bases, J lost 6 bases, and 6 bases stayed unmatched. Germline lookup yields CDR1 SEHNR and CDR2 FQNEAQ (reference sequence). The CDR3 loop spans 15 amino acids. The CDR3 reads CASSLGTGADEKLFF. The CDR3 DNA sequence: TGTGCCAGCAGCCTTGGGACAGGGGCGGATGAAAAACTGTTTTTT.

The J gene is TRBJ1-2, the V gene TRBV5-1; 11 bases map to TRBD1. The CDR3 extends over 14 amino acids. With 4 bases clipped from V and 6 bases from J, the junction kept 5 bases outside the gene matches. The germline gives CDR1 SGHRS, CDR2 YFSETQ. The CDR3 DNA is TGCGCCAGCAGCCTGGACAGGGGGCAAAATGGCTACACCTTC. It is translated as CASSLDRGQNGYTF.

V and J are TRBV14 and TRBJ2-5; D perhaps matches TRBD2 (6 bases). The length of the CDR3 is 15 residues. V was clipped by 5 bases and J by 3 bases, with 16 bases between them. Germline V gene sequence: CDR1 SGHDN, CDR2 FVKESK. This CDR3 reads CASSLHFGRKETQYF. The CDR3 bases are TGTGCCAGCAGCTTACACTTCGGGAGAAAAGAGACCCAGTACTTC.

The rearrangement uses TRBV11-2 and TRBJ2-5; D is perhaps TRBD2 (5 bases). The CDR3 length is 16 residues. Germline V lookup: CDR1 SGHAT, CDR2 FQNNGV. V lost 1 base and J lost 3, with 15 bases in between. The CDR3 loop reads CASSLGSRRRKETQYF. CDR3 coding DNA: TGTGCCAGCAGCTTAGGATCACGCAGGAGGAAAGAGACCCAGTACTTC. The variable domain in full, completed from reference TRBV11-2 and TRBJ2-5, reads EAGVAQSPRYKIIEKRQSVAFWCNPISGHATLYWYQQILGQGPKLLIQFQNNGVVDDSQLPKDRFSAERLKGVDSTLKIQPAKLEDSAVYLCASSLGSRRRKETQYFGPGTRLLVL.

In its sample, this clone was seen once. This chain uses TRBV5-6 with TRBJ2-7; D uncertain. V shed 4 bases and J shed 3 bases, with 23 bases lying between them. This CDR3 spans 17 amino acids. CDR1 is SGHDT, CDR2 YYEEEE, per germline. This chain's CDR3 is CASSPYLGNGLHYEQYF. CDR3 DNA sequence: TGTGCCAGCAGCCCGTATCTGGGGAACGGGCTCCACTACGAGCAGTACTTC.

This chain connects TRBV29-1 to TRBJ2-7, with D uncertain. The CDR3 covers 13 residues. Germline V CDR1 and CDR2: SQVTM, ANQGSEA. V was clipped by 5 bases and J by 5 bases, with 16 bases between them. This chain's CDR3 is CSVNIPGFNEQYF. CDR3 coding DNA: TGCAGCGTTAATATCCCGGGCTTCAACGAGCAGTACTTC.

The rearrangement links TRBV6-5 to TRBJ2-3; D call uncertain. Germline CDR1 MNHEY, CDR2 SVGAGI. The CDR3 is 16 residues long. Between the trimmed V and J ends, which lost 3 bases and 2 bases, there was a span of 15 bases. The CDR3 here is CASSYASPGVTDTQYF. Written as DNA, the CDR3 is TGTGCCAGCAGTTATGCCTCCCCAGGAGTCACAGATACGCAGTATTTT.

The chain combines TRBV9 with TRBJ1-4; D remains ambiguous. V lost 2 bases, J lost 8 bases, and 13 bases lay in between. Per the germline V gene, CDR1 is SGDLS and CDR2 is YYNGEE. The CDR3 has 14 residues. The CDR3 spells CASSVDAGEEKLFF. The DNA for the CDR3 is TGTGCCAGCAGCGTCGACGCCGGAGAAGAAAAACTGTTTTTT.

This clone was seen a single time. The CDR3 spells CASSSTAGGYEQYF. The CDR3 nucleotides read TGTGCCAGCAGCAGTACAGCGGGAGGATACGAGCAGTACTTC. The chain uses TRBV9 and TRBJ2-7; 9 bases are shared with TRBD2. Per the germline V gene, CDR1 is SGDLS and CDR2 is YYNGEE. V trimming: 4 bases; J trimming: 4 bases; junction bases outside the gene matches: 6. This CDR3 comprises 14 residues.

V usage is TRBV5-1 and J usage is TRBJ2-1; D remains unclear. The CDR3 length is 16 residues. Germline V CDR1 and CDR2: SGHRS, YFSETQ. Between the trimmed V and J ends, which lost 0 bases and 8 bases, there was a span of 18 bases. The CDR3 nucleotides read TGCGCCAGCAGCTTGGGTGGTCGGCGGAAGTTGGATGAGCAGTTCTTC. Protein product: CASSLGGRRKLDEQFF.

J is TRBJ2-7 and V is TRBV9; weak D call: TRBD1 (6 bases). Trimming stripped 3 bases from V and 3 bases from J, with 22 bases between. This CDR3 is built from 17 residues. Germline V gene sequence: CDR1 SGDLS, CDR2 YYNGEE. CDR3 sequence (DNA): TGTGCCAGCAGCGATGGGTTCAACCGGGACATCAACTACGAGCAGTACTTC. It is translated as CASSDGFNRDINYEQYF.

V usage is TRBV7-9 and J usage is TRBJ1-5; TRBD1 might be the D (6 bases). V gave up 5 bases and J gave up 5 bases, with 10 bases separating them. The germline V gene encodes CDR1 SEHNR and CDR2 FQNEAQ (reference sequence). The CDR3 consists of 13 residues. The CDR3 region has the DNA TGTGCCAGCAGCCTAGGGGGGTATCAGCCCCAGCATTTT. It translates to CASSLGGYQPQHF.

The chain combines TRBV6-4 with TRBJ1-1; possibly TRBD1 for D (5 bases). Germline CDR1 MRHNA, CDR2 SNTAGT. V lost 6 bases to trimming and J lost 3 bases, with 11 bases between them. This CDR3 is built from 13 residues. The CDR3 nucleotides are TGTGCCAGCAGCCTGGGGCTCTACACTGAAGCTTTCTTT. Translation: CASSLGLYTEAFF.

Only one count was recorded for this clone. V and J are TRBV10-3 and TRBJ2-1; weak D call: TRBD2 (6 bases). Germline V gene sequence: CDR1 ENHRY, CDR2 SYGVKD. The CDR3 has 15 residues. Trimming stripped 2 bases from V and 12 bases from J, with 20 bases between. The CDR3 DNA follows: TGTGCCATCAGTGAGGAGGACCGTATTTTGGAGGGGCAGTTCTTC. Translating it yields CAISEEDRILEGQFF.

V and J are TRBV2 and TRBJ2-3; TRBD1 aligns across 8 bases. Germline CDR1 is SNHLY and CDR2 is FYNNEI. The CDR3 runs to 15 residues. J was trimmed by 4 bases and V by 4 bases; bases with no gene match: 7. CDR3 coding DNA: TGTGCCAGCAGTGGCACAGGGGGTAGCGCAGATACGCAGTATTTT. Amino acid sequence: CASSGTGGSADTQYF.

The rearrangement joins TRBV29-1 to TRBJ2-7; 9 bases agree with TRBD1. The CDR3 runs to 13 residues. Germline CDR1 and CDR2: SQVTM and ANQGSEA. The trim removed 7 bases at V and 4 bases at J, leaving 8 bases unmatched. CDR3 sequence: CSAVGQGRYEQYF. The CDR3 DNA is TGCAGCGCCGTGGGACAGGGAAGATACGAGCAGTACTTC.

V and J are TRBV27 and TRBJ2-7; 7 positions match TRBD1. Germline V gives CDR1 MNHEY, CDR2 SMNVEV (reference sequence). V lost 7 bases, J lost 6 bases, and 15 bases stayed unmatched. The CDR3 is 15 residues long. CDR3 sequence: CASTRRDSITTEQYF. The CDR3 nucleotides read TGTGCCAGCACCCGCCGGGACAGTATAACAACCGAGCAGTACTTC.